Listed here are 32 T cell receptor beta chains from one sample, sequenced in a study of blood T cell repertoires in COVID-19. The protocol was immunoSEQ multiplex PCR, while the TCRdb copy is restricted to in-frame clones and leaves out a portion. The sample lists about 100,000 clones, about 85% occurring once. Sequences were obtained from peripheral blood. Receptors were obtained from a woman aged 50 to 65 with COVID-19, enrolled during active disease.

The chain is built from TRBV27 and TRBJ2-5; the match to TRBD2 covers 13 bases. V trimming: 2 bases; J trimming: 6 bases; junction bases outside the gene matches: 9. CDR1 MNHEY and CDR2 SMNVEV come from the germline V gene (reference sequence). CDR3 size: 17 residues. DNA of the CDR3: TGTGCCAGCAGTTTAAACGAGTTCGGGACTAGCGGGAAGACCCAGTACTTC. This encodes CASSLNEFGTSGKTQYF.

The J gene is TRBJ1-1, the V gene TRBV12-5, with D possibly being TRBD1 (6 bases). Germline-derived CDR1 and CDR2 are LGHNT and FRNRAP. This CDR3 is built from 15 residues. Trimming left V 1 base short and J 3 bases short, with 12 bases between. CDR3 DNA sequence: TGTGCTAGTGGTTTGGGAACAGGGTATTACACTGAAGCTTTCTTT. As protein: CASGLGTGYYTEAFF.

V usage is TRBV7-9 and J usage is TRBJ2-1, with a tentative D call TRBD1 (5 bases). Germline CDR1 SEHNR, CDR2 FQNEAQ (reference sequence). This CDR3 has 14 amino acids. The V and J ends lost 1 base and 7 bases respectively, with 11 bases between them. CDR3 nucleotide sequence: TGTGCCAGCAGCTTAGTAGACAGAAGGAATGAGCAGTTCTTC. Protein product: CASSLVDRRNEQFF.

This sequence joins TRBV4-1 and TRBJ1-4; D is undetermined. This CDR3 has 16 residues. V lost 2 bases and J lost 3, with 13 bases in between. Germline CDR1 MGHRA, CDR2 YSYEKL. In DNA, the CDR3 is TGCGCCAGCAGCCAACGGTTTGAGGCTGCTAATGAAAAACTGTTTTTT. Residues: CASSQRFEAANEKLFF.

The genes are TRBV10-3 and TRBJ2-1, with 9 bases aligning to TRBD1. This CDR3 has 15 amino acids. V lost 6 bases and J lost 1; bases outside the gene matches: 4. Germline V CDR1 and CDR2: ENHRY, SYGVKD. As DNA, the CDR3 is TGTGCCATCAGGGAGGACAGGGGTTCCTACAATGAGCAGTTCTTC. Protein sequence: CAIREDRGSYNEQFF.

This chain joins TRBV18 and TRBJ2-3, with unresolved D. The CDR3 length is 14 residues. The V gene lost 0 bases and the J gene lost 3 bases, with 7 bases spanning the gap. Germline lookup yields CDR1 KGHSH and CDR2 LQKENI. The CDR3 is CASSPPALTDTQYF. Here the CDR3 DNA reads TGTGCCAGCTCACCACCGGCCTTAACAGATACGCAGTATTTT.

This chain links TRBV2 with TRBJ2-5; TRBD1 aligns across 10 bases. The CDR3 loop spans 17 amino acids. V shed 3 bases and J 2 bases; nucleotides not matched to a gene: 9. Germline V gene lookup returns CDR1 SNHLY and CDR2 FYNNEI. Here the CDR3 DNA reads TGTGCCAGCAGTGACGTGACAGGGGGCTTTGGACAAGAGACCCAGTACTTC. This gives the protein CASSDVTGGFGQETQYF. Supplemented by reference TRBV2 and TRBJ2-5, the full variable domain reads EPEVTQTPSHQVTQMGQEVILRCVPISNHLYFYWYRQILGQKVEFLVSFYNNEISEKSEIFDDQFSVERPDGSNFTLKIRSTKLEDSAMYFCASSDVTGGFGQETQYFGPGTRLLVL.

This clone was found once. The V and J genes are TRBV19 and TRBJ2-7, with 13 bases that match TRBD2. This CDR3 is built from 14 residues. V shed 9 bases, J shed 2 bases, and the junction held 4 bases outside the gene matches. Per germline, CDR1 LNHDA and CDR2 SQIVND (reference sequence). The DNA for the CDR3 is TGTGCCAGCCGAGGACTAGCGGGGGCCTACGAGCAGTACTTC. This encodes CASRGLAGAYEQYF.

The chain has TRBV7-2 and TRBJ2-7; TRBD2 matches 11 bases. This CDR3 comprises 15 residues. Germline CDR1 reads SGHTA; CDR2 reads FQGNSA. J lost 2 bases, V lost 4 bases, and 4 bases had no gene match. The CDR3 region has the DNA TGTGCCAGCAGCTCTCTTAGCGGGGGGGCCTACGAGCAGTACTTC. It codes for CASSSLSGGAYEQYF.

This clone was observed a few times. This rearrangement joins TRBV4-3 to TRBJ2-7, with D perhaps TRBD1 (5 bases). Germline CDR1 reads LGHNA; CDR2 reads YSLEER. V was cut by 1 base and J by 0 bases, with 19 bases left in between. This CDR3 spans 18 amino acids. CDR3 DNA sequence: TGCGCCAGCAGCCAAGGGTCCCACAGGAGATGGGGCTCCTACGAGCAGTACTTC. This translates into CASSQGSHRRWGSYEQYF.

The CDR3 sequence: CASSPGLAGGYEQYF. CDR3 nucleotides: TGTGCCAGCAGCCCCGGACTAGCGGGGGGCTACGAGCAGTACTTC. The V and J genes are TRBV7-2 and TRBJ2-7, with 14 nucleotides matching TRBD2. The V segment lost 5 bases and the J segment 3 bases; nucleotides outside the gene matches: 3. The CDR3 runs 15 residues. Germline values: CDR1 SGHTA, CDR2 FQGNSA.

The CDR3 DNA reads as TGCGCCAGCAGCGTCGAAGAGACCCAGTACTTC. This encodes CASSVEETQYF. The V and J genes are TRBV5-1 and TRBJ2-5; D is undetermined. The CDR3 sequence is 11 residues long. V gave up 4 bases and J gave up 3 bases, with 4 bases separating them. Germline assignment: CDR1 SGHRS and CDR2 YFSETQ.

The rearrangement uses TRBV4-1 and TRBJ2-1, with D unresolved. CDR1 is MGHRA and CDR2 is YSYEKL in the germline V gene. The CDR3 length is 15 residues. V dropped 7 bases and J dropped 8 bases, with 21 bases sitting between them. CDR3 sequence: CASTPAGWVFDEQFF. The CDR3 region has the DNA TGCGCCAGCACCCCGGCAGGTTGGGTTTTCGATGAGCAGTTCTTC.

The chain couples TRBV3-1 (or the pseudogene TRBV3-2) to TRBJ2-3; 8 positions agree with TRBD1. After removal of 4 bases from V and 5 bases from J, the junction contained 8 bases not matched to a gene. Looked up from germline, CDR1 is LGHDT and CDR2 is YNNKEL (reference sequence). CDR3 size: 15 residues. The CDR3 coding sequence is TGTGCCAGCAGCCTTAATCCGGGACAGGTAGATACGCAGTATTTT. It codes for CASSLNPGQVDTQYF.

This clone showed up just once. The chain couples TRBV4-3 to TRBJ1-4; perhaps TRBD1 as D (6 bases). CDR1 and CDR2 (germline): LGHNA, YSLEER. The V gene lost 0 bases and the J gene lost 10 bases, with 21 bases spanning the gap. The length of the CDR3 is 17 residues. The CDR3 nucleotides read TGCGCCAGCAGCCAAGAAAATTTCGGGGGGCGAGGGCGAAAACTGTTTTTT. Amino acid sequence: CASSQENFGGRGRKLFF.

The chain joins TRBV3-1 (or the pseudogene TRBV3-2) to TRBJ1-1, with TRBD1 identical over 10 bases. Trimming at V came to 7 bases and at J to 2 bases, leaving 10 bases not matched to a gene. This CDR3 is 16 amino acids long. Germline V gene lookup returns CDR1 LGHDT and CDR2 YNNKEL (reference sequence). CDR3 region: CASNRGTGAPNTEAFF. In DNA, the CDR3 is TGTGCCAGCAACCGTGGGACAGGGGCCCCCAACACTGAAGCTTTCTTT.

The chain employs TRBV10-2 and TRBJ2-7; D perhaps matches TRBD1 (5 bases). The CDR3 runs to 13 residues. Germline lookup yields CDR1 WSHSY and CDR2 SAAADI. Trimming left V 0 bases short and J 3 bases short, with 6 bases between. CDR3 region: CASSESTVYEQYF. CDR3 DNA sequence: TGCGCCAGCAGTGAGTCGACAGTCTACGAGCAGTACTTC.

The CDR3 is CASSPQTGYQETQYF. CDR3 sequence (DNA): TGTGCCAGCAGCCCCCAGACAGGGTACCAAGAGACCCAGTACTTC. This rearrangement joins TRBV7-2 to TRBJ2-5; 7 nucleotides agree with TRBD1. The CDR3 has 15 residues. Germline V gives CDR1 SGHTA, CDR2 FQGNSA. The junction had 6 bases not matched to a gene; V was cut back by 5 bases and J by 0 bases.

This clone was counted at least ten times. The chain combines TRBV12-3 or TRBV12-4 with TRBJ2-7; the match to TRBD2 covers 8 bases. This CDR3 region has 13 residues. The V and J ends lost 6 bases and 6 bases, in that order; junction bases with no gene match: 7. CDR3 sequence (DNA): TGTGCCAGCAGCCCCGGGGGGGCGAGCGAGCAGTACTTC. It encodes CASSPGGASEQYF.

The chain employs TRBV2 and TRBJ1-5, with D hard to call. V lost 7 bases to trimming and J lost 3 bases, with 13 bases between them. Per germline, CDR1 SNHLY and CDR2 FYNNEI. The CDR3 runs to 14 residues. The CDR3 loop is CASKSRDSNQPQHF. The CDR3 nucleotides are TGTGCCAGCAAATCTCGGGATTCCAATCAGCCCCAGCATTTT.

The rearrangement links TRBV4-1 to TRBJ2-3; unclear D gene. Germline V gene lookup returns CDR1 MGHRA and CDR2 YSYEKL. Trimming left V 0 bases short and J 8 bases short, with 12 bases between. The CDR3 loop spans 14 amino acids. The DNA for the CDR3 is TGCGCCAGCAGCCAAGAGTCGGAGCTTGGTACGCAGTATTTT. Translation: CASSQESELGTQYF.

The V gene is TRBV6-5, the J gene TRBJ2-7; D is ambiguous. V dropped 4 bases and J dropped 0 bases, with 13 bases sitting between them. This CDR3 is built from 15 residues. Germline lookup yields CDR1 MNHEY and CDR2 SVGAGI. The CDR3 DNA sequence: TGTGCCAGCAGTTCCTACCCATATGGCTCCTACGAGCAGTACTTC. It codes for CASSSYPYGSYEQYF.

This chain links TRBV7-3 with TRBJ1-1; 7 nucleotides agree with TRBD1. CDR1 is SGHTA and CDR2 is FQGTGA in the germline V gene. With V trimmed by 2 bases and J by 4 bases, 4 bases remained unmatched. The CDR3 runs 14 residues. The CDR3 protein is CASSLDPGGTEAFF. In nucleotides, the CDR3 is TGTGCCAGCAGCTTAGATCCAGGGGGCACTGAAGCTTTCTTT.

The table lists this clone with many counts. The V call is TRBV4-1, the J call TRBJ2-3; 7 bases fit TRBD1. The CDR3 has 14 amino acids. V lost 2 bases, J lost 6 bases, and 5 bases stayed unmatched. Per the germline V gene, CDR1 is MGHRA and CDR2 is YSYEKL. The CDR3 sequence is CASSQNTGVDTQYF. CDR3 coding DNA: TGCGCCAGCAGCCAAAATACAGGGGTCGATACGCAGTATTTT.

The chain is built from TRBV25-1 and TRBJ2-5; weak D call: TRBD1 (5 bases). This CDR3 is 15 amino acids long. The V gene lost 6 bases and the J gene lost 2 bases, with 16 bases spanning the gap. Germline V lookup: CDR1 MGHDK, CDR2 SYGVNS. The CDR3 DNA sequence: TGTGCCAGCAGAACTCTGGACAAACCTCAAGAGACCCAGTACTTC. Protein product: CASRTLDKPQETQYF.

This chain connects TRBV20-1 to TRBJ1-5; 8 bases map to TRBD1. Trimming took 5 bases from V and 3 from J; bases not matched to a gene: 6. CDR3 length: 14 residues. Germline V gene lookup returns CDR1 DFQATT and CDR2 SNEGSKA (reference sequence). CDR3 DNA sequence: TGCAGTGCTGGTGGACAGGGCGACAATCAGCCCCAGCATTTT. It translates to CSAGGQGDNQPQHF.

The CDR3 here is CASSQVLGLTGGDYGYTF. In nucleotides, the CDR3 is TGTGCCAGCAGCCAAGTCTTGGGACTGACAGGGGGTGACTATGGCTACACCTTC. V usage is TRBV4-2 and J usage is TRBJ1-2, with 9 bases that match TRBD1. Germline assignment: CDR1 LGHNA and CDR2 YNFKEQ. The junction had 12 bases not matched to a gene; V was cut back by 1 base and J by 3 bases. The CDR3 consists of 18 residues.

The rearrangement uses TRBV18 and TRBJ2-7, with no clear D. Per germline, CDR1 KGHSH and CDR2 LQKENI. V lost 3 bases and J lost 1, with 7 bases in between. The CDR3 totals 13 residues. This chain's CDR3 is CASSPIESYEQYF. In nucleotides, the CDR3 is TGTGCCAGCTCACCGATAGAGTCCTACGAGCAGTACTTC.

The J gene is TRBJ2-7, the V gene TRBV30, with a weak D call TRBD1 (6 bases). Trimming pared 3 bases from V and 7 bases from J, leaving 19 bases between. The germline gives CDR1 GTSNPN, CDR2 SVGIG (reference sequence). The CDR3 totals 14 residues. DNA for the CDR3: TGTGCCTGGAGGACACAGGGACCTTCGTGGGAGCAGTACTTC. Amino acids: CAWRTQGPSWEQYF. The full variable domain, its missing parts supplied by reference TRBV30 and TRBJ2-7, is SQTIHQWPATLVQPVGSPLSLECTVEGTSNPNLYWYRQAAGRGLQLLFYSVGIGQISSEVPQNLSASRPQDRQFILSSKKLLLSDSGFYLCAWRTQGPSWEQYFGPGTRLTVT.

The genes are TRBV18 and TRBJ2-3, with D maybe TRBD1 (5 bases). This CDR3 region has 13 residues. Germline loops: CDR1 KGHSH, CDR2 LQKENI. The V and J ends lost 1 base and 6 bases respectively, with 8 bases between them. CDR3 DNA: TGTGCCAGCTCACCACAGGGGTCCGATACGCAGTATTTT. As protein: CASSPQGSDTQYF.

The chain couples TRBV7-9 to TRBJ2-7; D possibly corresponds to TRBD2 (5 bases). The V and J ends lost 7 bases and 2 bases respectively, with 15 bases between them. Germline V lookup: CDR1 SEHNR, CDR2 FQNEAQ (reference sequence). This CDR3 has 14 amino acids. For the CDR3, the DNA is TGTGCCAGCACCAAAGGACTGGCCCCCTACGAGCAGTACTTC. This sequence encodes CASTKGLAPYEQYF.

This chain links TRBV7-3 with TRBJ1-1; D call uncertain. Germline V gene sequence: CDR1 SGHTA, CDR2 FQGTGA. The ends were cut back, 1 base at V and 1 base at J, with 7 bases in the middle. This CDR3 contains 14 residues. DNA for the CDR3: TGTGCCAGCAGCTTAAATCAGGCGAACACTGAAGCTTTCTTT. Protein sequence: CASSLNQANTEAFF.